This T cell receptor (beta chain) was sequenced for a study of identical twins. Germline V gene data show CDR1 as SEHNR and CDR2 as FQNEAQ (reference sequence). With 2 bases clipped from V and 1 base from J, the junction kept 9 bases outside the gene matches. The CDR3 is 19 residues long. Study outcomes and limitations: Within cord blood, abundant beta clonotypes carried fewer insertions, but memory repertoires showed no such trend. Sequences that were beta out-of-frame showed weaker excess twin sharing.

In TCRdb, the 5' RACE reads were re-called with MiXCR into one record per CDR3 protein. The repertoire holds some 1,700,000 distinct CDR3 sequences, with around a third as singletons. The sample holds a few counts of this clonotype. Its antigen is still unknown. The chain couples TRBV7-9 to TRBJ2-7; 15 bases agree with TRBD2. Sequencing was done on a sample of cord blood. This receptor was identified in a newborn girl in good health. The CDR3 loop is CASSLTMGLAGGLSYEQYF. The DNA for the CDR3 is TGTGCCAGCAGCTTAACGATGGGACTAGCGGGAGGCTTATCCTACGAGCAGTACTTC.